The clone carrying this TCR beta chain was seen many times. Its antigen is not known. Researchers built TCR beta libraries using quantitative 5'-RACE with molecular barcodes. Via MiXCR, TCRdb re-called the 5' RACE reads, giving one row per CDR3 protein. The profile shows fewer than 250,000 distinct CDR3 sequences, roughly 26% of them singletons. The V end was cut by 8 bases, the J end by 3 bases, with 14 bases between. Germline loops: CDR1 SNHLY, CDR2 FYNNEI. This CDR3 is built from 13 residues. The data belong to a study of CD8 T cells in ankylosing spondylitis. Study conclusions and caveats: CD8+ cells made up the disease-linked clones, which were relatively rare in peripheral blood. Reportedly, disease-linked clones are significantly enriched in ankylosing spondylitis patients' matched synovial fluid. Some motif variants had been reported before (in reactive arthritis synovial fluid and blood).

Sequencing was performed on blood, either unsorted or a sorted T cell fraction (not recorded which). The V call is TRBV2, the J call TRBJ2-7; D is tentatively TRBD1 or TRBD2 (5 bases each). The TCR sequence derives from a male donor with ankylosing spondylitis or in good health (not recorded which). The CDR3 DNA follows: TGTGCCAGCTCCGGGACCCTTCGCTACGAGCAGTACTTC. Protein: CASSGTLRYEQYF.